This T cell receptor (beta chain) was recovered during a study of blood T cell repertoires in COVID-19. Study at large: From the United States, Italy and Spain came samples of acute and convalescent COVID-19.

Under the authors' procedure: Estimation of nucleated cell counts was performed using reference gene primer amplification. Clones were sequenced by immunoSEQ multiplex PCR, and TCRdb holds only the in-frame ones, with some missing. V and J calls and clone size follow that table, whereas D and trimming were derived from the DNA. Among about 280,000 clones listed, about 85% were seen once. The age range of participants was 18 to 89 years, with residence in about two dozen US areas. Germline loops: CDR1 SQVTM, CDR2 ANQGSEA. The CDR3 is made up of 12 amino acids. Trimming took off 8 bases at V and 7 bases at J, with 17 bases between the two ends.

The sample comprised PBMCs or T cells enriched from blood (not recorded which). The clonotype comes from a woman aged 50 to 60 who had recovered from COVID-19. This sequence joins TRBV29-1 and TRBJ1-1; D might be TRBD1 (5 bases). Here the CDR3 DNA reads TGCAGCTCCTTAAGGGGCTTTGGTGAAGCTTTCTTT. It encodes CSSLRGFGEAFF.